This is a list of T cell receptor beta chains from one sample in a study of cytomegalovirus exposure and HLA in healthy donors. Libraries were prepared by immunoSEQ multiplex PCR; TCRdb keeps only in-frame clonotypes and omits some of them. The sample carries 130,000 to 150,000 clones, 60% to 80% recorded once. The material sequenced was PBMCs. The source of these receptors is a male donor in good health and CMV-seronegative. Both conserved end residues are part of each CDR3. The D gene is left open where the match is weak. Clone size is not always given. Where it is, it says once, few, many or a class for expanded clones.

clone size	V gene	J gene	D gene	CDR3 length	CDR3 DNA	CDR3 protein
NA	TRBV5-1	TRBJ1-2	NA	15	TGCGCCAGCAGCTTGGGTGGACAGTCCTCCTATGGCTACACCTTC	CASSLGGQSSYGYTF
NA	TRBV9	TRBJ1-3	TRBD1	16	TGTGCCAGCAGCGTAGGAAGGACAGGGCTCGGAAACACCATATATTTT	CASSVGRTGLGNTIYF
NA	TRBV15	TRBJ2-7	TRBD1	16	TGTGCCACCAGCAGAGACAACCGACAGGGTGTTTACGAGCAGTACTTC	CATSRDNRQGVYEQYF
few	TRBV5-1	TRBJ2-2	NA	16	TGCGCCAGCAGCCCAGGCTCAGGGCCGGGCACCGGGGAGCTGTTTTTT	CASSPGSGPGTGELFF
once	TRBV4-3	TRBJ1-2	TRBD1	17	TGCGCCAGCAGCCTTCCGGGACAGGGAGTCAAGGTCCGAGGCTACACCTTC	CASSLPGQGVKVRGYTF
NA	TRBV5-1	TRBJ2-2	TRBD1	15	TGCGCCAGCAGCGCCGGGACAGCGAACACCGGGGAGCTGTTTTTT	CASSAGTANTGELFF
NA	TRBV18	TRBJ2-1	TRBD2	16	TGTGCCAGCTCACCCCCTGGGCTAGCGGGGTACAATGAGCAGTTCTTC	CASSPPGLAGYNEQFF
NA	TRBV6-5	TRBJ2-5	TRBD1	15	TGTGCCAGCAGCATGGGACAGGGAGGGGTAGAGACCCAGTACTTC	CASSMGQGGVETQYF
NA	TRBV20-1	TRBJ2-5	NA	11	TGCAGTGCCCTGTCCAGCGGGACCCAGTACTTC	CSALSSGTQYF
few	TRBV9	TRBJ1-1	NA	14	TGTGCCAACGAACCAAGCAGGGGGAACACTGAAGCTTTCTTT	CANEPSRGNTEAFF
few	TRBV5-1	TRBJ1-2	TRBD1	15	TGCGCCAGCAGCCGGGGGGATGGACAGGGAAATGGCTACACCTTC	CASSRGDGQGNGYTF
NA	TRBV6-1	TRBJ1-2	TRBD1	15	TGTGCCAGCAGTGAACAGACAGGGAATGGGAACGGCTACACCTTC	CASSEQTGNGNGYTF
once	TRBV9	TRBJ2-1	TRBD1	15	TGTGCCAGCAGCGTAGAGGGACAGGGTGCCTTCATGCAGTTCTTC	CASSVEGQGAFMQFF
NA	TRBV5-6	TRBJ1-2	NA	16	TGTGCCAGCAGCCTGAAGACAGGTTATGAGGGGAATGGCTACACCTTC	CASSLKTGYEGNGYTF
NA	TRBV4-1	TRBJ2-1	NA	19	TGCGCCAGCAGCCAAGTAACCGCGAAGGAACAGGGCAATTACAATGAGCAGTTCTTC	CASSQVTAKEQGNYNEQFF
NA	TRBV30	TRBJ1-6	NA	14	TGTGCCTGGAGTGTACTCAGGGGCAATTCACCCCTCCACTTT	CAWSVLRGNSPLHF
NA	TRBV11-2	TRBJ2-4	TRBD1	14	TGTGCCAGCAGCCCGGCCGGGACAGGGAACATTCAGTACTTC	CASSPAGTGNIQYF
NA	TRBV4-2	TRBJ2-1	NA	15	TGTGCCAGCAGCCCCCGGGGGAGTACCTACAATGAGCAGTTCTTC	CASSPRGSTYNEQFF
NA	TRBV5-8	TRBJ2-2	TRBD1	16	TGTGCCAGCAGCCAAAGGACAGGGGCCCTCACCGGGGAGCTGTTTTTT	CASSQRTGALTGELFF
NA	TRBV19	TRBJ1-1	NA	15	TGTGCCAGTAGTATAGTACGACAGGCTAACACTGAAGCTTTCTTT	CASSIVRQANTEAFF
NA	TRBV9	TRBJ1-6	TRBD1	17	TGTGCCAGCAGCGTTCTAGACAGGGGAGTTTATAATTCACCCCTCCACTTT	CASSVLDRGVYNSPLHF
NA	TRBV11-2	TRBJ2-1	NA	13	TGTGCCAGCAGCTCCCCCCCGGGTTATGAGCAGTTCTTC	CASSSPPGYEQFF